The following is a T cell receptor beta chain sequence with its context. What it binds is not known. V lost 6 bases, J lost 5 bases, and 14 bases stayed unmatched. This CDR3 has 17 amino acids. This sample was taken from a study of T cell repertoires in aging, cancer and after chemotherapy. Study-level findings and limits: These repertoire data do not allow conclusions about immunological memory after chemotherapy. In cancer patients, declining TCR diversity with age involved lost richness and lost evenness.

The template was genomic DNA from peripheral blood, not RNA. TRB rearrangements spanning V, D and J were amplified using mixed TRB-A/B primers. TCRdb independently ran MiXCR on the multiplex PCR reads; one entry per CDR3 protein. The table shows some 8,000 distinct CDR3 sequences, with 25% to 35% occurring only once. Sample: blood. The sequence derives from a human donor in good health. The chain carries TRBV12-3 or TRBV12-4 and TRBJ1-1; 11 positions agree with TRBD1. CDR3: CASSLIVGTGGRTEAFF. The CDR3 nucleotides are TGTGCCAGCAGCCTTATCGTCGGGACAGGGGGTCGTACTGAAGCTTTCTTT.